This TCR beta chain is from a study of post-analysis software for immune sequencing data. The authors incorporated unique molecular identifiers into the TCR beta cDNA libraries. Each CDR3 protein gets one entry after TCRdb re-called the PCR reads with MiXCR. The table lists about 770,000 distinct CDR3 sequences, around 45% of them singletons. Study-wide findings and caveats: In patients, a few TRBV segments were more frequent than in controls, with TRBV5-6, TRBV5-1 and TRBV20-1 among them.

The CDR3 totals 15 residues. CDR1 SGHAT and CDR2 FQNNGV come from the germline V gene. V was pared by 6 bases and J by 2 bases, with 7 bases of the junction left unmatched. In regard to this clonotype: What it binds is not known.

What was sequenced was blood. The chain uses TRBV11-2 and TRBJ2-4, with TRBD2 matching 7 bases. The TCR sequence derives from a girl aged 10-17 years with multiple sclerosis. The CDR3 sequence: CASRGLEGTKNIQYF. The CDR3 nucleotides are TGTGCCAGCAGAGGACTAGAGGGGACCAAAAACATTCAGTACTTC.